This note documents a single TCR beta chain sequence. Its antigen remains unknown. The table came from immunoSEQ multiplex PCR; TCRdb's copy has only in-frame clones and leaves some out. The sample holds roughly 140,000 clones, about 91% seen once. This entry belongs to a study of T cell responses to AZD1222 COVID-19 vaccine. Study findings and constraints: It was only 6 or 7 AZD1222 recipients who were seropositive at baseline. Reportedly, nearly half of unique spike TCRs recognized epitopes outside B.1.351/B.1.1.7 mutations. Dominant CD4 TCR responses targeted spike regions 160-218 and 743-854. Repertoire collection took place solely once the T cell response had peaked.

The CDR3 covers 16 residues. Germline CDR1 reads LGHNA; CDR2 reads YSLEER. Trimming took 0 bases from V and 0 from J, leaving 9 bases between them. The specimen was peripheral blood, collected on day 0 of MenACWY control vaccination. This TCR came from an adult in good health. This sequence joins TRBV4-3 and TRBJ1-3; D not resolved. The CDR3 sequence is CASSQEAAGSGNTIYF. The CDR3 DNA sequence: TGCGCCAGCAGCCAAGAGGCAGCCGGCTCTGGAAACACCATATATTTT.